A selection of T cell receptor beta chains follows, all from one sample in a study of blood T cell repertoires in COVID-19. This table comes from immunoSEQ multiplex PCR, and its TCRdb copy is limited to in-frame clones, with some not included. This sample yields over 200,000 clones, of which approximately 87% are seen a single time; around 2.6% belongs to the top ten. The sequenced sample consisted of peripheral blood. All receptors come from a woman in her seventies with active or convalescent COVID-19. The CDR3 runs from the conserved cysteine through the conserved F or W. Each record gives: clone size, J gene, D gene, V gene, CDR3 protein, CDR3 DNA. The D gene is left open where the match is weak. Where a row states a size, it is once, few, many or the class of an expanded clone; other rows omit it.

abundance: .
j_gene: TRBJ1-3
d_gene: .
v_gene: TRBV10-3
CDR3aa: CAITVNGGNTIYF
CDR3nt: TGTGCCATCACCGTGAACGGTGGAAACACCATATATTTT

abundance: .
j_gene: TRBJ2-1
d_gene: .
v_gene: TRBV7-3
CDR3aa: CASSPGVLRLNEQFF
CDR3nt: TGTGCCAGCAGCCCCGGAGTTCTCCGGTTGAATGAGCAGTTCTTC

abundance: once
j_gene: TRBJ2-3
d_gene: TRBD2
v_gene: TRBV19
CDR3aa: CASSIGQREGRRAQYF
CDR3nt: TGTGCCAGTAGTATAGGGCAGCGGGAGGGCCGTCGGGCGCAGTATTTT

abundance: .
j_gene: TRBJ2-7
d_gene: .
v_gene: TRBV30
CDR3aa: CASTSGQGGGEQYF
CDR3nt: TGTGCCTCGACTTCGGGGCAGGGGGGAGGCGAGCAGTACTTC

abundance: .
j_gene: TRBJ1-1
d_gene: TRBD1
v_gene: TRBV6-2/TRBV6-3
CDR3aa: CASSYGSSGGAVRAFF
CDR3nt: TGTGCCAGCAGTTATGGCTCCTCAGGGGGCGCGGTGAGAGCTTTCTTT

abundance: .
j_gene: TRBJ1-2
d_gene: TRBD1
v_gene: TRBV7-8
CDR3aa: CASSLGGQGSFYGYTF
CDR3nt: TGTGCCAGCAGCTTAGGAGGACAGGGGTCCTTCTATGGCTACACCTTC

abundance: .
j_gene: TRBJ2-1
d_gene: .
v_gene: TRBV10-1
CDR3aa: CASSVGAVGNEQFF
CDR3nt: TGCGCCAGCAGTGTGGGAGCGGTGGGGAATGAGCAGTTCTTC

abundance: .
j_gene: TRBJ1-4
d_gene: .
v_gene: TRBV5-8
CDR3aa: CASSLTAANEKLFF
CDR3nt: TGTGCCAGCAGCTTGACGGCAGCGAATGAAAAACTGTTTTTT

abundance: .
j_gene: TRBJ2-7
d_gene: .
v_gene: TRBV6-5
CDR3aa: CASAPGQTAYEQYF
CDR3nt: TGTGCCAGCGCTCCCGGGCAGACAGCCTACGAGCAGTACTTC

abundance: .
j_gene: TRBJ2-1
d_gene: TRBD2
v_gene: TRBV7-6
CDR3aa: CASSLAGLGEQFF
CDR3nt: TGTGCCAGCAGCTTAGCCGGACTAGGAGAGCAGTTCTTC

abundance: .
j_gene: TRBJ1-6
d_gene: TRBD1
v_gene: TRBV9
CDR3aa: CASSESPDRGYNSPLHF
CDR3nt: TGTGCCAGCAGCGAGTCCCCTGACAGGGGTTATAATTCACCCCTCCACTTT

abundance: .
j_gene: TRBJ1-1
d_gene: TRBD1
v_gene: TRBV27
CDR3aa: CASSSGQGNTEAFF
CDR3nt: TGTGCCAGCAGTTCGGGACAGGGGAACACTGAAGCTTTCTTT

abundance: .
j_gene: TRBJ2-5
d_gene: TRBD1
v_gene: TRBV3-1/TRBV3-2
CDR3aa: CASSQVGTVKTQYF
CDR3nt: TGTGCCAGCAGCCAAGTTGGGACAGTGAAGACCCAGTACTTC

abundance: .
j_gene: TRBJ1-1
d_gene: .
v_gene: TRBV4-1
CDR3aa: CASSLPAGRILNTEAFF
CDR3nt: TGCGCCAGCAGCCTGCCAGCGGGACGGATTTTGAACACTGAAGCTTTCTTT

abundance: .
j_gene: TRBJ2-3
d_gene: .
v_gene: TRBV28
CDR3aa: CASTSTGGSTDTQYF
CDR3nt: TGTGCCAGCACCTCGACAGGAGGTAGCACAGATACGCAGTATTTT

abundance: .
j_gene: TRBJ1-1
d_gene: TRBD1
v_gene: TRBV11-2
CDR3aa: CASSLVTGGTEAFF
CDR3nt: TGTGCCAGCAGCTTGGTCACAGGGGGCACTGAAGCTTTCTTT

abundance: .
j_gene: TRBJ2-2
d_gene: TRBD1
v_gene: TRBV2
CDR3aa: CASSGTGALAGELFF
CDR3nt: TGTGCCAGCAGTGGGACAGGGGCCCTTGCCGGGGAGCTGTTTTTT

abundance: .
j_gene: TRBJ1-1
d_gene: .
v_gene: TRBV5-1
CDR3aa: CASSLAIQNTEAFF
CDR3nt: TGCGCCAGCAGCTTGGCCATACAGAACACTGAAGCTTTCTTT

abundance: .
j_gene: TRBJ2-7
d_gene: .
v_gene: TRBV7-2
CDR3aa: CASSLGVISYEQYF
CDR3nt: TGTGCCAGCAGCTTAGGAGTCATCTCCTACGAGCAGTACTTC

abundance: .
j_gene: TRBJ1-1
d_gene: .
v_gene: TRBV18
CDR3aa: CASSPPEGENTEAFF
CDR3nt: TGTGCCAGCTCACCACCGGAGGGAGAGAACACTGAAGCTTTCTTT

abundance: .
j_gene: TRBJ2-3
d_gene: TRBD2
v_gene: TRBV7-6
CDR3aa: CASSLVSGRDTQYF
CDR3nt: TGTGCCAGCAGCTTAGTTAGCGGGAGGGATACGCAGTATTTT

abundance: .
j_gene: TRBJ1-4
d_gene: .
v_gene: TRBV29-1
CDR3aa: CSVAGAGDEKLFF
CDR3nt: TGCAGCGTTGCGGGGGCGGGGGATGAAAAACTGTTTTTT

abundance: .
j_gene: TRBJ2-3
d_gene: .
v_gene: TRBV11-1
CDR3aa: CASSLAGGLPDTQYF
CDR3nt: TGTGCCAGCAGCTTAGCGGGGGGACTCCCAGATACGCAGTATTTT

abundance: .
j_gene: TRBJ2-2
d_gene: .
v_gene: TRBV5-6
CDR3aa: CASSLVSRDTGELFF
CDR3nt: TGTGCCAGCAGCTTGGTCTCCCGCGACACCGGGGAGCTGTTTTTT

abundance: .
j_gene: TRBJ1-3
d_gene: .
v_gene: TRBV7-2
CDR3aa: CASSLGAGPIGNTIYF
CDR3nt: TGTGCCAGCAGCCTGGGGGCAGGGCCGATAGGAAACACCATATATTTT

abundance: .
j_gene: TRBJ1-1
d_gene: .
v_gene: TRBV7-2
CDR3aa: CASSFGEANTEAFF
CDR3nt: TGTGCCAGCAGCTTCGGAGAGGCGAACACTGAAGCTTTCTTT

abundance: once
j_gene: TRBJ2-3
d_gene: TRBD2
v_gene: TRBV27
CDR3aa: CASSLPSWGGSPDTQYF
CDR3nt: TGTGCCAGCAGTCTCCCCTCTTGGGGGGGGAGTCCAGATACGCAGTATTTT

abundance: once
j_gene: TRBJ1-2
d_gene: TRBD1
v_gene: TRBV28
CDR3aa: CASSLVGTGLYGYTF
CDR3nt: TGTGCCAGCAGTTTAGTCGGGACAGGACTTTATGGCTACACCTTC

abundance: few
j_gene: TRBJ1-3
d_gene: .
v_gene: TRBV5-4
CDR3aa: CASSLGGSSGNTIYF
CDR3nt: TGTGCCAGCAGCTTGGGCGGGTCCTCTGGAAACACCATATATTTT

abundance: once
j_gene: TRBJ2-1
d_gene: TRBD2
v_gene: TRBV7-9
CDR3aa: CASSHGTSLGNEQFF
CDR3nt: TGTGCCAGCAGCCACGGGACTAGCCTGGGCAATGAGCAGTTCTTC

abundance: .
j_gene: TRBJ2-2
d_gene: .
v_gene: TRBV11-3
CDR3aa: CASSLGPNTGELFF
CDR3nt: TGTGCCAGCAGCTTAGGGCCGAACACCGGGGAGCTGTTTTTT

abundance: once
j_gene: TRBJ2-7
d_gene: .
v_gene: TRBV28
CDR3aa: CASSLSSGSANEQYF
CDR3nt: TGTGCCAGCAGTTTGAGTAGTGGGAGCGCCAACGAGCAGTACTTC

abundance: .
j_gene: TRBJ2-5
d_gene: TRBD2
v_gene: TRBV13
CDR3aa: CASSPLSLGGRQETQYF
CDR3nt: TGTGCCAGCAGCCCCTTGTCGTTGGGGGGGAGGCAAGAGACCCAGTACTTC

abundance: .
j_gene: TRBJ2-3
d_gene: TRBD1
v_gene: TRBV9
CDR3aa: CASSVYDRADTQYF
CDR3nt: TGTGCCAGCAGCGTGTACGACAGGGCCGATACGCAGTATTTT

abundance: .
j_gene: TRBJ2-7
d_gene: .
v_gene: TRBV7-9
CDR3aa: CASSRTGFDEQYF
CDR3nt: TGTGCCAGCAGCCGAACAGGGTTCGACGAGCAGTACTTC

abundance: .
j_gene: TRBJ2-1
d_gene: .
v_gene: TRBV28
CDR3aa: CASSLDGSRNEQFF
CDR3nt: TGTGCCAGCAGTTTAGATGGGAGTAGGAATGAGCAGTTCTTC

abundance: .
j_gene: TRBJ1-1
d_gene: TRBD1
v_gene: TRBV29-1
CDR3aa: CSATGRGGPTTEAFF
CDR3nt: TGCAGCGCCACCGGAAGAGGGGGCCCCACCACTGAAGCTTTCTTT

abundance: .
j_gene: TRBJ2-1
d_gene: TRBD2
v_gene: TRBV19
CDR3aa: CASSMGLAGWVSYNEQFF
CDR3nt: TGTGCCAGTAGTATGGGACTAGCGGGATGGGTATCCTACAATGAGCAGTTCTTC

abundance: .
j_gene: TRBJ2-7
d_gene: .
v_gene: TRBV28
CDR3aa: CASSLTSSWGGEQYF
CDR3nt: TGTGCCAGCAGTTTGACATCTAGCTGGGGAGGAGAGCAGTACTTC

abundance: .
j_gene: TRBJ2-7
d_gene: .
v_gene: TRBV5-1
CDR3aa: CASRPSSAYEQYF
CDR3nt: TGCGCCAGCAGACCCAGTAGCGCCTACGAGCAGTACTTC

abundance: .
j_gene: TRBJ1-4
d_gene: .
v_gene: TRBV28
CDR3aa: CASSARGKDEKLFF
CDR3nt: TGTGCCAGCAGTGCGCGGGGGAAGGATGAAAAACTGTTTTTT

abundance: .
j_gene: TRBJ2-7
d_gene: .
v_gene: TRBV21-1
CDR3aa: CASSKRFSWGPSYEQYF
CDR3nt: TGTGCCAGCAGCAAAAGATTCTCATGGGGCCCCTCCTACGAGCAGTACTTC

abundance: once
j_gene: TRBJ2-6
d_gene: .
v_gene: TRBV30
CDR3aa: CAWARQGGANVLTF
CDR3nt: TGTGCCTGGGCCCGGCAGGGTGGGGCCAACGTCCTGACTTTC

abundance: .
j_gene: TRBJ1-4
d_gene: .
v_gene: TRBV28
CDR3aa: CASRASLNEKLFF
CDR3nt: TGTGCCAGCCGAGCCTCCCTTAATGAAAAACTGTTTTTT

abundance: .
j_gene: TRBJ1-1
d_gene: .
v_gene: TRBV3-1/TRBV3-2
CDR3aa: CASSQTTGAFF
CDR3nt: TGTGCCAGCAGCCAGACTACGGGGGCTTTCTTT

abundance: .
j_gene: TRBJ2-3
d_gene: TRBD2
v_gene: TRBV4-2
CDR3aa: CASSQDTSGGGRDTQYF
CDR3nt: TGTGCCAGCAGCCAAGATACTAGCGGGGGGGGTAGAGATACGCAGTATTTT

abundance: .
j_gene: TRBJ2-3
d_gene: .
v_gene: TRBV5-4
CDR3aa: CASSLAGASGADTQYF
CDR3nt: TGTGCCAGCAGCTTGGCCGGGGCTTCGGGGGCAGATACGCAGTATTTT

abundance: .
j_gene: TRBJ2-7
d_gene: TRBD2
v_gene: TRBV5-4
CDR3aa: CASSTGGAPYEQYF
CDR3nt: TGTGCCAGCAGCACGGGAGGGGCTCCCTACGAGCAGTACTTC

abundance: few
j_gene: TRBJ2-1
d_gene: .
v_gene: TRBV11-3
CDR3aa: CASSWGGASRAQFF
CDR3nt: TGTGCCAGCAGCTGGGGGGGGGCATCCCGGGCACAGTTCTTC

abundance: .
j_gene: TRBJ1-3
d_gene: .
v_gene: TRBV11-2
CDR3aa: CASSLASGNTIYF
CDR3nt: TGTGCCAGCAGCTTAGCTAGTGGAAACACCATATATTTT

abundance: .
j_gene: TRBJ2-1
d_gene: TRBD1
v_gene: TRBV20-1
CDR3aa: CSATDRGPGGEQFF
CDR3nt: TGCAGTGCTACTGACAGGGGCCCCGGAGGTGAGCAGTTCTTC

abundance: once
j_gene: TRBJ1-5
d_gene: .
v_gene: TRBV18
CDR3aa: CASSPSLSNQPQHF
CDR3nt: TGTGCCAGCTCACCATCACTGAGCAATCAGCCCCAGCATTTT